This T cell receptor (beta chain) was documented in a study of T cell responses to AZD1222 COVID-19 vaccine. For this clone: Its target is unknown.

This CDR3 is 15 amino acids long. The trim removed 2 bases at V and 0 bases at J, leaving 3 bases unmatched. Germline CDR1 SNHLY, CDR2 FYNNEI. Only in-frame clones appear in the TCRdb table, and some are missing; sequencing was by immunoSEQ multiplex PCR. The sample has approximately 45,000 clones; around 90% are singletons. Findings and limits, study-wide: There were vaccine-associated CD4 TCRs across spike, dominant at 160-218 and 743-854. Targets within unmutated variant regions were reportedly found for nearly half of spike-specific TCRs. Clonal diversity was possibly underestimated, and the donors were mostly white British, with more females.

The sample here was peripheral blood, taken 28 days after the second AZD1222 dose. This rearrangement joins TRBV2 to TRBJ2-7, with 8 positions matching TRBD2. The TCR comes from an adult who received the AZD1222 COVID-19 vaccine. The DNA for the CDR3 is TGTGCCAGCAGTGAATGGGGGACTAGCTCCTACGAGCAGTACTTC. Residues: CASSEWGTSSYEQYF.